Each of the 9 T cell receptor beta chains below was sequenced from the same sample in a study of breast tumors, draining lymph nodes, adjacent tissues. TCRdb fed the multiplex PCR reads into MiXCR, producing one record per CDR3 protein. The sample has about 230,000 distinct CDR3 sequences, roughly 32% seen once. Breast cancer patients provided tissue from their axillary draining lymph nodes. The sequenced sample consisted of axillary lymph node tissue. These receptors were obtained from a female donor with breast cancer. Some clones in this sample may be carry-over from other donors' samples.

The rearrangement links TRBV29-1 to TRBJ1-1, with 7 bases that match TRBD1. This CDR3 spans 12 amino acids. Germline V gene data show CDR1 as SQVTM and CDR2 as ANQGSEA. Trimming cost V 5 bases and J 4 bases; bases outside gene matches: 4. This CDR3 is CSVRQGITEAFF. The CDR3 coding sequence is TGCAGCGTTAGACAGGGAATCACTGAAGCTTTCTTT.

Of note for this clonotype: A single base separates this from a much larger clone, so it may be a read error. V usage is TRBV20-1 and J usage is TRBJ1-2; D may be TRBD1 (5 bases). The CDR3 has 13 residues. From germline, CDR1 is DFQATT and CDR2 SNEGSKA (reference sequence). Written as DNA, the CDR3 is TGCAGTGCTAGCGGGACGAGGGACTATGCCTACACCTTC. It encodes CSASGTRDYAYTF.

The table lists this clonotype with many counts. CDR3 region: CASRGGSSSNQPQHF. CDR3 nucleotides: TGTGCCAGCAGAGGGGGCAGCTCGAGCAATCAGCCCCAGCATTTT. The genes are TRBV2 and TRBJ1-5, with 7 bases aligning to TRBD1. The CDR3 runs to 15 residues. Germline-derived CDR1 and CDR2 are SNHLY and FYNNEI. J gave up 1 base and V 6 bases, and 6 bases lay outside the gene matches.

The V gene is TRBV19, the J gene TRBJ2-7; TRBD2 is a possible D gene (5 bases). CDR3 size: 14 residues. Per germline, CDR1 LNHDA and CDR2 SQIVND (reference sequence). Trimming removed 3 bases at V and 3 bases at J, with 12 bases between. This CDR3 reads CASSISLEGYEQYF. CDR3 sequence (DNA): TGTGCCAGTAGTATTTCACTAGAAGGCTACGAGCAGTACTTC.

In its sample, this clonotype was seen many times. The chain links TRBV12-3 or TRBV12-4 to TRBJ1-5; unclear D gene. Trimming stripped 5 bases from V and 0 bases from J, with 14 bases between. The CDR3 consists of 16 residues. Here the CDR3 reads CASSPRTANSNQPQHF. The CDR3 DNA follows: TGTGCCAGCAGTCCCCGGACGGCTAATAGCAATCAGCCCCAGCATTTT.

The chain couples TRBV7-2 to TRBJ2-3, with 11 bases lining up with TRBD2. The CDR3 length is 17 residues. The germline gives CDR1 SGHTA, CDR2 FQGNSA. The junction had 10 bases not matched to a gene; V was cut back by 3 bases and J by 5 bases. The CDR3 sequence: CASSFLAGGGRRDTQYF. CDR3 coding DNA: TGTGCCAGCAGCTTCCTAGCGGGAGGTGGGCGGCGAGATACGCAGTATTTT.

The chain recombines TRBV20-1 with TRBJ2-2; D might be TRBD1 or TRBD2, each matching 6 bases. Germline V gene data show CDR1 as DFQATT and CDR2 as SNEGSKA (reference sequence). This CDR3 has 15 amino acids. Trimming shortened V by 6 bases and J by 7 bases, and 21 bases separated the two germline ends. The CDR3 DNA sequence: TGCAGTGCCCCCTCGGGGGCGGGGAATGGCGGGGAGCTGTTTTTT. It specifies CSAPSGAGNGGELFF.

Details on this clonotype: No conserved phenylalanine or tryptophan ends this CDR3, so it is likely a read error. Because the CDR3's place on the DNA is in doubt, the DNA is left out and the CDR3 is given as listed by TCRdb. This chain joins TRBV7-9 and TRBJ1-6. The CDR3 is 13 amino acids long, termini counted. The V gene's germline CDR1 is SEHNR and CDR2 FQNEAQ (reference sequence). The CDR3 sequence is CASSLNFNSPPRL.

There are many counts of this clonotype. The chain joins TRBV9 to TRBJ1-4; D not certain. V shed 3 bases and J shed 0 bases, with 6 bases lying between them. The CDR3 is 14 amino acids. In germline, CDR1 is SGDLS, CDR2 YYNGEE. CDR3 sequence reads: CASSARPTNEKLFF. CDR3 nucleotides: TGTGCCAGCAGCGCAAGGCCAACTAATGAAAAACTGTTTTTT.